The 23 T cell receptor beta chains below come from one sample, sequenced in a study of control samples from healthy donors and cancer patients. The repertoire was sequenced with immunoSEQ multiplex PCR; TCRdb's copy has only in-frame clones and lacks some. The sample includes tens of thousands of clones, about four fifths of them seen just once. Sequences were obtained from PBMCs. These TCRs come from a man between 70 and 80 years old with lung cancer.

The genes are TRBV11-2 and TRBJ2-1, with TRBD1 matching over 8 bases. In germline, CDR1 is SGHAT, CDR2 FQNNGV. The CDR3 spans 15 residues. J was trimmed by 2 bases and V by 7 bases; bases with no gene match: 7. The CDR3 region is CASTGARGPYNEQFF. CDR3 nucleotides: TGTGCCAGCACGGGGGCCAGGGGGCCCTACAATGAGCAGTTCTTC. Drawing the rest from reference TRBV11-2 and TRBJ2-1, the complete variable domain is EAGVAQSPRYKIIEKRQSVAFWCNPISGHATLYWYQQILGQGPKLLIQFQNNGVVDDSQLPKDRFSAERLKGVDSTLKIQPAKLEDSAVYLCASTGARGPYNEQFFGPGTRLTVL.

The genes are TRBV12-3 or TRBV12-4 and TRBJ1-2, with D tentatively TRBD1 (5 bases). CDR3 length: 13 residues. V was trimmed by 6 bases and J by 4 bases, leaving 12 bases between them. The CDR3 sequence: CASRLDSTYGYTF. CDR3 DNA: TGTGCCAGCAGACTTGACAGCACCTATGGCTACACCTTC.

The V and J genes are TRBV19 and TRBJ1-5; 8 nucleotides align to TRBD1. The CDR3 contains 16 residues. Trimming at V came to 5 bases and at J to 1 base, leaving 7 bases not matched to a gene. Germline CDR1 and CDR2: LNHDA and SQIVND (reference sequence). In DNA form, the CDR3 reads TGTGCCAGTAGTGGACAGGGATCGTGGAGCAATCAGCCCCAGCATTTT. It is translated as CASSGQGSWSNQPQHF.

This chain uses TRBV24-1 with TRBJ2-3; 8 bases align to TRBD1. Germline V CDR1 and CDR2: KGHDR, SFDVKD. With V trimmed by 4 bases and J by 5 bases, 10 bases remained unmatched. CDR3 size: 16 residues. This CDR3 is CATSEERTGTKDTQYF. The CDR3 nucleotides read TGTGCCACCAGTGAGGAACGGACAGGGACGAAAGATACGCAGTATTTT.

V gene TRBV19 combines with J gene TRBJ1-3, with 9 bases aligning to TRBD1. V trimming: 9 bases; J trimming: 4 bases; junction bases outside the gene matches: 7. The CDR3 spans 14 residues. Germline CDR1 is LNHDA and CDR2 is SQIVND (reference sequence). The CDR3 bases are TGTGCCAGCTCCGGGACAGGGAGGGGAAACACCATATATTTT. Its protein is CASSGTGRGNTIYF.

The chain couples TRBV15 to TRBJ1-5, with 7 nucleotides matching TRBD1. CDR1 and CDR2 (germline): LNHNV, YYDKDF (reference sequence). CDR3 length: 17 residues. With V trimmed by 5 bases and J by 4 bases, 14 bases remained unmatched. The CDR3 protein is CATSAKRGDSPNQPQHF. The DNA of the CDR3 is TGTGCCACCAGCGCAAAAAGGGGGGACAGTCCTAATCAGCCCCAGCATTTT. The full variable domain, its missing parts supplied by reference TRBV15 and TRBJ1-5, is DAMVIQNPRYQVTQFGKPVTLSCSQTLNHNVMYWYQQKSSQAPKLLFHYYDKDFNNEADTPDNFQSRRPNTSFCFLDIRSPGLGDTAMYLCATSAKRGDSPNQPQHFGDGTRLSIL.

The V gene is TRBV5-1, the J gene TRBJ2-1, with 13 bases that match TRBD2. V shed 0 bases, J shed 7 bases, and the junction held 4 bases outside the gene matches. The CDR3 loop spans 16 amino acids. Germline loops: CDR1 SGHRS, CDR2 YFSETQ. CDR3 loop: CASSLESTSGGNEQFF. The CDR3 DNA sequence: TGCGCCAGCAGCTTGGAGTCGACTAGCGGGGGGAATGAGCAGTTCTTC.

The chain has TRBV10-2 and TRBJ2-5, with 10 nucleotides matching TRBD2. Germline CDR1 reads WSHSY; CDR2 reads SAAADI. Trimming cost V 7 bases and J 5 bases; bases outside gene matches: 7. The CDR3 spans 14 residues. This CDR3 is CASKLGAGGETQYF. The CDR3 bases are TGCGCCAGCAAACTAGGAGCGGGAGGGGAGACCCAGTACTTC.

The V call is TRBV30, the J call TRBJ1-3; D ambiguous. V was cut by 1 base and J by 2 bases, with 9 bases left in between. The CDR3 consists of 14 residues. Germline V gene sequence: CDR1 GTSNPN, CDR2 SVGIG (reference sequence). In DNA, the CDR3 is TGTGCCTGGAGTGGAACTTGGACTGGAAACACCATATATTTT. Amino acid sequence: CAWSGTWTGNTIYF.

The table lists this clone with a count of one. At one of its ends the junction is not consistent with the germline gene, which may arise from a read error. This chain uses TRBV19 with TRBJ2-7; D unresolved. CDR1 LNHDA and CDR2 SQIVND come from the germline V gene (reference sequence). The CDR3 has 13 amino acids. CDR3 sequence reads: CTSSISRFNEQYF. CDR3 coding DNA: TGTACCAGTAGTATATCCAGGTTTAACGAGCAGTACTTC.

This chain joins TRBV2 and TRBJ1-5; no firm D call. V was cut by 6 bases and J by 5 bases, with 17 bases left in between. This CDR3 has 15 amino acids. Germline values: CDR1 SNHLY, CDR2 FYNNEI. The CDR3 region has the DNA TGTGCCAGCAGAGCCACCGGGTTCGAAGATCAGCCCCAGCATTTT. The encoded protein is CASRATGFEDQPQHF.

The genes are TRBV18 and TRBJ1-4, with D perhaps TRBD1 (6 bases). The CDR3 extends over 15 amino acids. V was pared by 1 base and J by 5 bases, with 11 bases between. Germline V gene data show CDR1 as KGHSH and CDR2 as LQKENI. The CDR3 loop reads CASSPRNRVNEKLFF. CDR3 DNA: TGTGCCAGCTCACCACGGAACAGGGTAAATGAAAAACTGTTTTTT.

The genes are TRBV24-1 and TRBJ2-7, with TRBD2 as a possible D gene (5 bases). Germline V gene lookup returns CDR1 KGHDR and CDR2 SFDVKD. Trimming removed 3 bases at V and 9 bases at J, with 14 bases between. The CDR3 spans 13 residues. The CDR3 coding sequence is TGTGCCACCAGTGATACCCTAAACAGCGGGCAGTACTTC. This encodes CATSDTLNSGQYF.

The chain uses TRBV7-3 and TRBJ1-1; no clear D. V lost 2 bases, J lost 1 base, and 5 bases lay in between. This CDR3 is built from 13 residues. The germline V gene encodes CDR1 SGHTA and CDR2 FQGTGA. The DNA for the CDR3 is TGTGCCAGCAGCTTATCTAGGAACACTGAAGCTTTCTTT. Translation: CASSLSRNTEAFF.

This chain uses TRBV5-1 with TRBJ2-7; the D gene is possibly TRBD1 (6 bases). Trimming pared 0 bases from V and 3 bases from J, leaving 16 bases between. This CDR3 region has 16 residues. The V gene's germline CDR1 is SGHRS and CDR2 YFSETQ. The CDR3, as DNA: TGCGCCAGCAGCTTGGCCGGACAGACAAACCTCTACGAGCAGTACTTC. It codes for CASSLAGQTNLYEQYF.

V usage is TRBV6-2 or TRBV6-3 and J usage is TRBJ1-2; 7 bases align to TRBD1. Trimming took 4 bases from V and 0 from J; bases not matched to a gene: 8. Looked up from germline, CDR1 is MNHEY and CDR2 is SVGEGT. This CDR3 is 16 amino acids long. This chain's CDR3 is CASSFSGTEANYGYTF. DNA for the CDR3: TGTGCCAGCAGTTTTTCCGGGACAGAGGCTAACTATGGCTACACCTTC.

This chain uses TRBV4-1 with TRBJ2-3, with D tentatively TRBD2 (7 bases). This CDR3 is built from 17 residues. CDR1 MGHRA and CDR2 YSYEKL come from the germline V gene. V lost 0 bases and J lost 6, with 19 bases in between. The CDR3 sequence: CASSQDPPGGATDTQYF. DNA for the CDR3: TGCGCCAGCAGCCAAGATCCCCCTGGGGGGGCCACGGATACGCAGTATTTT.

The rearrangement joins TRBV7-8 to TRBJ2-2, with D perhaps matching TRBD1 or TRBD2 (5 bases each). V was trimmed by 4 bases and J by 3 bases, leaving 12 bases between them. This CDR3 has 15 amino acids. Germline lookup yields CDR1 SGHVS and CDR2 FQNEAQ. CDR3 bases: TGTGCCAGCAGCTCCCGGGGCGGATACACCGGGGAGCTGTTTTTT. This codes for CASSSRGGYTGELFF.

This rearrangement joins TRBV5-6 to TRBJ2-3; D is undetermined. Trimming cost V 3 bases and J 2 bases, with 7 bases left between them. The CDR3 has 13 residues. Germline V gene lookup returns CDR1 SGHDT and CDR2 YYEEEE. The CDR3 is CASSSRTTDTQYF. The CDR3 DNA reads TGTGCCAGCAGCTCTCGGACCACAGATACGCAGTATTTT.

The rearrangement uses TRBV30 and TRBJ1-1; D gene ambiguous. The germline CDR1 and CDR2 sequences are GTSNPN and SVGIG (reference sequence). Trimming removed 3 bases at V and 7 bases at J, with 9 bases between. This CDR3 has 11 amino acids. CDR3 DNA sequence: TGTGCCTGGAGGGCGACAAGTGAAGCTTTCTTT. This codes for CAWRATSEAFF.

The J gene is TRBJ2-7, the V gene TRBV2; D possibly uses TRBD1 or TRBD2 (6 bases each). V shed 6 bases and J shed 1 base, with 19 bases lying between them. There are 16 residues in the CDR3. The V gene's germline CDR1 is SNHLY and CDR2 FYNNEI. DNA of the CDR3: TGTGCCAGCAGAGGCTACGGGGGCAGGGATTCCTACGAGCAGTACTTC. It codes for CASRGYGGRDSYEQYF. The whole variable domain, remainder taken from reference TRBV2 and TRBJ2-7, is EPEVTQTPSHQVTQMGQEVILRCVPISNHLYFYWYRQILGQKVEFLVSFYNNEISEKSEIFDDQFSVERPDGSNFTLKIRSTKLEDSAMYFCASRGYGGRDSYEQYFGPGTRLTVT.

The rearrangement uses TRBV6-1 and TRBJ2-7, with 10 nucleotides matching TRBD1. V trimming: 3 bases; J trimming: 1 base; junction bases outside the gene matches: 6. CDR3 length: 16 amino acids. Germline V gene sequence: CDR1 MNHNS, CDR2 SASEGT. CDR3 residues: CASSESGGQGSYEQYF. Here the CDR3 DNA reads TGTGCCAGCAGTGAGAGCGGGGGACAGGGGTCCTACGAGCAGTACTTC.

This chain uses TRBV11-3 with TRBJ2-2, with D uncertain. The germline CDR1 and CDR2 sequences are SGHNT and YENEEA. V was pared by 1 base and J by 6 bases, with 12 bases between. This CDR3 comprises 15 residues. CDR3 amino acids: CASSLVPRMAGELFF. The CDR3 DNA is TGTGCCAGCAGCTTAGTTCCAAGGATGGCCGGGGAGCTGTTTTTT.